This TCR beta chain was found in a study of blood T cell repertoires in COVID-19. As for the study in general: Sites across the United States, Italy and Spain contributed samples from acute and convalescent COVID-19. PBMCs, B-cell-depleted T cells, or T cells provided the cDNA or gDNA that made up the material.

This CDR3 region has 16 residues. Trimming left V 2 bases short and J 1 base short, with 12 bases between. Germline loops: CDR1 SGHRS, CDR2 YFSETQ. Authors' data handling: Scientists estimated how many nucleated cells there were by amplifying reference gene primers. Sequencing used immunoSEQ multiplex PCR; TCRdb keeps in-frame clones, though not all of them. V, J and clone size are those of that table, while D and trimming were read from the DNA. The sample holds about 210,000 clones; about nine tenths are singletons and the top ten take 4% to 6%. This sequence was found in a woman between 35 and 50 years old with acute or convalescent COVID-19. The material sequenced was peripheral blood. The chain uses TRBV5-1 and TRBJ1-4; D is unclear. The CDR3 bases are TGCGCCAGCAGCTTATCCCCAACGGGAACTAATGAAAAACTGTTTTTT. Translated: CASSLSPTGTNEKLFF.